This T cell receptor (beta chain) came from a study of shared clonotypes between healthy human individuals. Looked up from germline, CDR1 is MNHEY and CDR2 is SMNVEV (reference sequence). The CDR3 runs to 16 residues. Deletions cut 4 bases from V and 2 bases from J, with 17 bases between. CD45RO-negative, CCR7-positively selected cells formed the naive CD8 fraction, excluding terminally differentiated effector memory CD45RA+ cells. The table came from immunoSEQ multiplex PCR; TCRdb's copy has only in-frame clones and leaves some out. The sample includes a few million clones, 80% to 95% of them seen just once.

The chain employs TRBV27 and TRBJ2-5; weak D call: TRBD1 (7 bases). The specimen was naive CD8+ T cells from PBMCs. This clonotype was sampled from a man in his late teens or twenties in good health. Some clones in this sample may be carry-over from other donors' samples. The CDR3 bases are TGTGCCAGCAGTTCCGGGGGCCCCAGGGGGCAAGAGACCCAGTACTTC. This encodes CASSSGGPRGQETQYF.